Below are 29 T cell receptor beta chains sequenced from a single sample in a study of shared clonotypes between healthy human individuals (dated by TCRdb to about 2020). Libraries were made using the immunoSEQ multiplex PCR assay. The clones in this table, taken by TCRdb from immuneACCESS, are in-frame only. Not every clone is retained; where verified, under half of the shortfall comes from an unresolved V gene, and the cause of the rest is unknown. Present in this sample are about 2.3 million clones, more than 80% of which were seen just once. 0.39% of the sample lies in the top ten. The source material was naive CD4+ T cells from PBMCs. In light of the paper, this sample's cell subset or site label describes: CD45RA+ positively selected. Every receptor here comes from a man younger than 35 in good health. Some clones in this sample may be carry-over from other donors' samples.

J is TRBJ1-1 and V is TRBV6-5, with 7 bases matching TRBD1. The CDR3 totals 13 residues. Germline V lookup: CDR1 MNHEY, CDR2 SVGAGI. V was pared by 5 bases and J by 8 bases, with 8 bases of the junction left unmatched. CDR3: CASSTRQGREAFF. The CDR3, as DNA: TGTGCCAGCAGTACCCGACAGGGTAGGGAAGCTTTCTTT.

This chain joins TRBV29-1 and TRBJ1-1; D is unresolved. Per the germline V gene, CDR1 is SQVTM and CDR2 is ANQGSEA. Trimming took 7 bases from V and 0 from J, leaving 12 bases between them. The CDR3 loop spans 13 amino acids. The CDR3 sequence: CSASMVLNTEAFF. The CDR3 DNA reads TGCAGCGCTTCCATGGTCCTGAACACTGAAGCTTTCTTT. Supplemented by reference TRBV29-1 and TRBJ1-1, the full variable domain reads SAVISQKPSRDICQRGTSLTIQCQVDSQVTMMFWYRQQPGQSLTLIATANQGSEATYESGFVIDKFPISRPNLTFSTLTVSNMSPEDSSIYLCSASMVLNTEAFFGQGTRLTVV.

The V and J genes are TRBV27 and TRBJ1-1, with 9 bases aligning to TRBD1. The V gene's germline CDR1 is MNHEY and CDR2 SMNVEV (reference sequence). The CDR3 is made up of 13 amino acids. Trimming at V came to 8 bases and at J to 5 bases, leaving 6 bases not matched to a gene. The CDR3 bases are TGTGCCAGCGCCCCAGACAGGGGGACTGAAGCTTTCTTT. Residues: CASAPDRGTEAFF.

V gene TRBV29-1 combines with J gene TRBJ1-1, with D unresolved. Germline loops: CDR1 SQVTM, CDR2 ANQGSEA. The CDR3 spans 14 residues. V dropped 3 bases and J dropped 0 bases, with 11 bases sitting between them. The CDR3 DNA sequence: TGCAGCGTTGAGGATCTTGGTGTGAACACTGAAGCTTTCTTT. It encodes CSVEDLGVNTEAFF.

Comments on this clone: Additional DNA sequences in this sample encode the identical CDR3. The chain carries TRBV5-1 and TRBJ2-2; D uncertain. Germline loops: CDR1 SGHRS, CDR2 YFSETQ. Trimming took off 0 bases at V and 2 bases at J, with 5 bases between the two ends. The length of the CDR3 is 14 residues. The CDR3 DNA sequence: TGCGCCAGCAGCTTGGACAGAAACACCGGGGAGCTGTTTTTT. It is translated as CASSLDRNTGELFF.

The gene calls are TRBV30 and TRBJ2-5; tentatively, D is TRBD2 (6 bases). V was trimmed by 0 bases and J by 6 bases, leaving 8 bases between them. Looked up from germline, CDR1 is GTSNPN and CDR2 is SVGIG (reference sequence). The CDR3 has 12 residues. CDR3 loop: CAWSVTSQTQYF. In nucleotides, the CDR3 is TGTGCCTGGAGTGTAACTAGCCAGACCCAGTACTTC.

The rearrangement joins TRBV6-5 to TRBJ1-1, with D perhaps TRBD1 (5 bases). The CDR3 is 14 residues long. Deletions cut 6 bases from V and 2 bases from J, with 13 bases between. From germline, CDR1 is MNHEY and CDR2 SVGAGI. CDR3 DNA sequence: TGTGCCAGCAGAGCCGACAGACTTAACACTGAAGCTTTCTTT. It yields the protein CASRADRLNTEAFF.

This clone was detected only once. The chain has TRBV12-5 and TRBJ2-2; D possibly corresponds to TRBD1 (6 bases). The CDR3 spans 15 residues. Trimming took off 6 bases at V and 4 bases at J, with 15 bases between the two ends. Germline lookup yields CDR1 LGHNT and CDR2 FRNRAP. CDR3 nucleotide sequence: TGTGCTAGTGGGGAAGGACAGACCATCACCGGGGAGCTGTTTTTT. As protein: CASGEGQTITGELFF.

This rearrangement joins TRBV6-6 to TRBJ2-1, with unresolved D. V lost 5 bases and J lost 6, with 8 bases in between. The CDR3 length is 12 residues. CDR1 is MNHNY, CDR2 SVGAGI, per germline (reference sequence). The CDR3 loop is CASSAPINEQFF. CDR3 nucleotides: TGTGCCAGCAGTGCCCCTATCAATGAGCAGTTCTTC.

The V call is TRBV7-2, the J call TRBJ2-7; D remains ambiguous. The V end was cut by 5 bases, the J end by 0 bases, with 17 bases between. Germline assignment: CDR1 SGHTA and CDR2 FQGNSA. The CDR3 sequence is 16 residues long. The CDR3 region has the DNA TGTGCCAGCAGCCCTCTCCTGGTATCGGGCTCCTACGAGCAGTACTTC. Translated, it gives CASSPLLVSGSYEQYF.

This sequence joins TRBV7-9 and TRBJ2-7, with a tentative D call TRBD2 (6 bases). Looked up from germline, CDR1 is SEHNR and CDR2 is FQNEAQ (reference sequence). The CDR3 has 16 residues. V was cut by 5 bases and J by 0 bases, with 17 bases left in between. As DNA, the CDR3 is TGTGCCAGCAGCCCTGGGACTTGGCTGAGCTCCTACGAGCAGTACTTC. Translation: CASSPGTWLSSYEQYF.

This clone was picked up one time. This sequence joins TRBV6-6 and TRBJ2-1; 9 bases map to TRBD2. The CDR3 runs 15 residues. Germline loops: CDR1 MNHNY, CDR2 SVGAGI (reference sequence). The V gene end was trimmed by 6 bases and the J gene end by 6 bases; junction bases not matched to a gene: 9. The CDR3 DNA reads as TGTGCCAGCAGGGACGAGGGACTAGCCTCCAATGAGCAGTTCTTC. This gives the protein CASRDEGLASNEQFF.

This rearrangement joins TRBV4-3 to TRBJ2-1, with D perhaps being TRBD1 or TRBD2 (5 bases each). CDR1 LGHNA and CDR2 YSLEER come from the germline V gene. The CDR3 covers 16 residues. V lost 2 bases to trimming and J lost 9 bases, with 20 bases between them. The CDR3 DNA reads as TGCGCCAGCAGCCAAACCTCGGCCGGGGCCTCAGGTGAGCAGTTCTTC. Its translation: CASSQTSAGASGEQFF.

In the case of this clone: Other nucleotide sequences in the sample specify the same CDR3. This chain links TRBV5-1 with TRBJ2-5, with 9 nucleotides matching TRBD1. CDR1 and CDR2 (germline): SGHRS, YFSETQ. V shed 0 bases, J shed 1 base, and the junction held 1 base outside the gene matches. The CDR3 loop spans 15 amino acids. The CDR3 sequence is CASSLGTGAQETQYF. CDR3 DNA: TGCGCCAGCAGCTTGGGGACAGGGGCCCAAGAGACCCAGTACTTC.

The V gene is TRBV5-1, the J gene TRBJ2-7, with TRBD2 identical over 7 bases. In germline, CDR1 is SGHRS, CDR2 YFSETQ. The CDR3 loop spans 15 amino acids. V dropped 4 bases and J dropped 0; count of bases not matched to a gene: 7. CDR3 sequence (DNA): TGCGCCAGCAGCCCCCTTGCTAGCGGCTCCTACGAGCAGTACTTC. Translating it yields CASSPLASGSYEQYF.

V usage is TRBV5-6 and J usage is TRBJ2-7, with TRBD1 matching 9 bases. Trimming took 1 base from V and 3 from J; bases not matched to a gene: 14. CDR1 is SGHDT, CDR2 YYEEEE, per germline. The length of the CDR3 is 18 residues. The CDR3 region is CASSLWGGGQGSNYEQYF. CDR3 in DNA: TGTGCCAGCAGCTTGTGGGGAGGGGGACAGGGCAGCAACTACGAGCAGTACTTC.

The chain employs TRBV21-1 and TRBJ2-7; TRBD1, the D gene given by the table, was not confirmed from the DNA. TRBV21-1 is annotated as a pseudogene. CDR3 length: 13 residues. The CDR3 nucleotides read TGTGCCAGCTTGGACAGCTCCCTTTACGAGCAGTACTTC. This gives the protein CASLDSSLYEQYF.

This sequence joins TRBV25-1 and TRBJ1-2; D may be TRBD1 (6 bases). Germline CDR1 MGHDK, CDR2 SYGVNS. This CDR3 contains 15 residues. Trimming pared 6 bases from V and 2 bases from J, leaving 16 bases between. The CDR3 region is CASRGGGQGNYGYTF. The CDR3 DNA reads TGTGCCAGCAGGGGGGGAGGGCAGGGGAACTATGGCTACACCTTC.

The gene calls are TRBV10-3 and TRBJ2-5, with TRBD1 identical over 11 bases. V shed 6 bases, J shed 1 base, and the junction held 4 bases outside the gene matches. CDR3 length: 15 amino acids. From germline, CDR1 is ENHRY and CDR2 SYGVKD. The CDR3 region has the DNA TGTGCCATCAGGGGACAGGGGGGGACCCAAGAGACCCAGTACTTC. It yields the protein CAIRGQGGTQETQYF.

The V gene is TRBV29-1, the J gene TRBJ2-1, with D perhaps given as TRBD1 or TRBD2 (6 bases each). V lost 5 bases and J lost 1, with 18 bases in between. This CDR3 has 16 amino acids. Germline loops: CDR1 SQVTM, CDR2 ANQGSEA. The CDR3 region is CSVPGARGWSYNEQFF. In DNA form, the CDR3 reads TGCAGCGTTCCGGGGGCTCGGGGTTGGTCCTACAATGAGCAGTTCTTC.

The rearrangement uses TRBV7-2 and TRBJ2-5; D remains ambiguous. Germline lookup yields CDR1 SGHTA and CDR2 FQGNSA. The CDR3 contains 17 residues. Trimming left V 5 bases short and J 5 bases short, with 24 bases between. CDR3 nucleotide sequence: TGTGCCAGCAGCCCCAACCCCGGCCGGGCTGGATGGGAGACCCAGTACTTC. Protein: CASSPNPGRAGWETQYF.

J is TRBJ2-1 and V is TRBV27; D could derive from TRBD1 or TRBD2 (5 bases each). The CDR3 spans 12 residues. Germline CDR1 reads MNHEY; CDR2 reads SMNVEV (reference sequence). Trimming shortened V by 5 bases and J by 8 bases, and 10 bases separated the two germline ends. As DNA, the CDR3 is TGTGCCAGCAGTCCGGGGCTTCATGAGCAGTTCTTC. As protein: CASSPGLHEQFF.

The gene calls are TRBV28 and TRBJ1-1; the D gene is possibly TRBD1 (5 bases). V was cut by 4 bases and J by 1 base, with 13 bases left in between. Germline assignment: CDR1 MDHEN and CDR2 SYDVKM. CDR3 length equals 15 residues. The CDR3 reads CASSSGVVGNTEAFF. The CDR3 DNA reads TGTGCCAGCAGTTCGGGGGTTGTGGGGAACACTGAAGCTTTCTTT.

This clone has a handful of counts. Different DNA sequences within this sample yield the same CDR3. This chain links TRBV18 with TRBJ1-1, with D unclear. V lost 3 bases to trimming and J lost 4 bases, with 9 bases between them. Germline V lookup: CDR1 KGHSH, CDR2 LQKENI. The CDR3 sequence is 13 residues long. The CDR3 DNA is TGTGCCAGCTCACCGCCGGGAGCCACTGAAGCTTTCTTT. This sequence encodes CASSPPGATEAFF.

The J gene is TRBJ2-1, the V gene TRBV11-2, with D perhaps matching TRBD2 (6 bases). Between the trimmed V and J ends, which lost 1 base and 2 bases, there was a span of 12 bases. Germline V gene data show CDR1 as SGHAT and CDR2 as FQNNGV. This CDR3 has 16 residues. The CDR3 region has the DNA TGTGCCAGCAGCTTAGGTTTAGGCGGGGCCTACAATGAGCAGTTCTTC. This translates into CASSLGLGGAYNEQFF.

Details on this clone: The sample carries other DNA sequences with the same CDR3. The chain uses TRBV9 and TRBJ1-1; 7 bases match TRBD1. CDR3 length equals 15 residues. The trim removed 0 bases at V and 2 bases at J, leaving 4 bases unmatched. The germline V gene encodes CDR1 SGDLS and CDR2 YYNGEE. CDR3 coding DNA: TGTGCCAGCAGCGTAGCAGGGGGAAGAAACACTGAAGCTTTCTTT. This encodes CASSVAGGRNTEAFF. The complete variable domain, with remaining parts taken from reference TRBV9 and TRBJ1-1, reads DSGVTQTPKHLITATGQRVTLRCSPRSGDLSVYWYQQSLDQGLQFLIQYYNGEERAKGNILERFSAQQFPDLHSELNLSSLELGDSALYFCASSVAGGRNTEAFFGQGTRLTVV.

The chain has TRBV28 and TRBJ2-5; D gene uncertain. The germline V gene encodes CDR1 MDHEN and CDR2 SYDVKM. The CDR3 is 14 amino acids. V lost 3 bases and J 2 bases, leaving 10 bases between the germline ends. In nucleotides, the CDR3 is TGTGCCAGCAGTTTTCTAACTATTCAAGAGACCCAGTACTTC. Its translation: CASSFLTIQETQYF.

This clone was recorded only once. The chain recombines TRBV28 with TRBJ2-2, with 9 bases aligning to TRBD2. Germline values: CDR1 MDHEN, CDR2 SYDVKM. Trimming removed 4 bases from V and 4 bases from J; junction bases left unmatched: 10. The CDR3 extends over 17 amino acids. CDR3 DNA sequence: TGTGCCAGCAGTTCCAAAAGGACTAGCGTGGCCACCGGGGAGCTGTTTTTT. Its protein is CASSSKRTSVATGELFF.

The V gene is TRBV6-5, the J gene TRBJ2-7; D is unresolved. Germline V gene sequence: CDR1 MNHEY, CDR2 SVGAGI. V lost 8 bases and J lost 1, with 3 bases in between. The length of the CDR3 is 10 residues. This CDR3 reads CASFSYEQYF. In DNA, the CDR3 is TGTGCCAGCTTTTCCTACGAGCAGTACTTC.